Detailed here is one TCR beta chain. This entry comes from a study of PD-L1 blockade in urothelial cancer. Produced via immunoSEQ multiplex PCR; TCRdb's table is partial and in-frame only. The profile covers 70,000 to 95,000 clones, with roughly 84% appearing a single time and 2% to 2.5% taken by the ten largest. Stated time point: pretreatment peripheral blood. The source of this sequence is a man in his 60s with urothelial cancer. Specimen: PBMCs, collected around atezolizumab (anti-PD-L1) treatment.

The CDR3 region is CASRLAGGMGSGELFF. DNA of the CDR3: TGTGCCAGTAGGCTAGCGGGAGGCATGGGGTCCGGGGAGCTGTTTTTT. The J gene is TRBJ2-2, the V gene TRBV19; 11 bases agree with TRBD2. Trimming took 6 bases from V and 6 from J; bases not matched to a gene: 9. The V gene's germline CDR1 is LNHDA and CDR2 SQIVND (reference sequence). The CDR3 is 16 amino acids. Filled out from reference TRBV19 and TRBJ2-2, the complete variable domain reads DGGITQSPKYLFRKEGQNVTLSCEQNLNHDAMYWYRQDPGQGLRLIYYSQIVNDFQKGDIAEGYSVSREKKESFPLTVTSAQKNPTAFYLCASRLAGGMGSGELFFGEGSRLTVL.